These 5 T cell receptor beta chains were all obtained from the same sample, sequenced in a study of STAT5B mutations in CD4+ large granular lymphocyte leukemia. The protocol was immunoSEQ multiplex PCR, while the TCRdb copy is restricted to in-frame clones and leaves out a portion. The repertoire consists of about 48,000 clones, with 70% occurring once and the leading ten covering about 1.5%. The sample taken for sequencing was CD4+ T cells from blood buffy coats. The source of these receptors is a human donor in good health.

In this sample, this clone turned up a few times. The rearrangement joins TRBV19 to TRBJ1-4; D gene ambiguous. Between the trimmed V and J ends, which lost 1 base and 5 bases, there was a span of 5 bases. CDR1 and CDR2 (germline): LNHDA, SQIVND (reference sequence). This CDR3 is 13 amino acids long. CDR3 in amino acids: CASSIGRNEKLFF. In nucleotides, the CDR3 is TGTGCCAGTAGTATAGGACGCAATGAAAAACTGTTTTTT.

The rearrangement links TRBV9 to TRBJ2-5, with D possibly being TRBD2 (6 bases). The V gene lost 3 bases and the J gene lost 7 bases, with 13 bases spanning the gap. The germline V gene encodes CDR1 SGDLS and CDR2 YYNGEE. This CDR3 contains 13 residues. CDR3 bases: TGTGCCAGCAGCGAAGGGCGGGAACCGACCCAGTACTTC. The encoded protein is CASSEGREPTQYF.

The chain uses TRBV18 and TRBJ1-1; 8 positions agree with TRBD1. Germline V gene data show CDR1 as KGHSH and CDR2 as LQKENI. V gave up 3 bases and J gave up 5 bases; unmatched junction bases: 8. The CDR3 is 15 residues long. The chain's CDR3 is CASSPSQGARTEAFF. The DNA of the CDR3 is TGTGCCAGCTCACCGAGTCAGGGGGCTCGGACTGAAGCTTTCTTT.

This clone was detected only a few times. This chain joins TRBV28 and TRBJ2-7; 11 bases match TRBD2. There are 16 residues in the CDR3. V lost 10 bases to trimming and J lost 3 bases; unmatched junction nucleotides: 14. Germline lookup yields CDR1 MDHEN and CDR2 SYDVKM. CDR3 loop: CATDVDLAGGLYEQYF. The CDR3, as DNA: TGTGCCACCGACGTAGACCTAGCGGGGGGCCTCTACGAGCAGTACTTC.

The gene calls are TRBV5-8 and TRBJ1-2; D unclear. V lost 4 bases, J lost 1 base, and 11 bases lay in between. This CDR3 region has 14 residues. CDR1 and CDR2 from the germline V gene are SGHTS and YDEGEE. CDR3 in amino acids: CASSQIDRNYGYTF. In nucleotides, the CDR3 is TGTGCCAGCAGCCAGATAGACCGTAACTATGGCTACACCTTC.